The TCR beta chain under discussion was sequenced for a study of CD8 T cells in Susac syndrome. This clonotype has only one observation. Its specificity is not known. The length of the CDR3 is 14 residues. Germline V gene data show CDR1 as SGHDT and CDR2 as YYEEEE. The V end lost 1 base, the J end lost 5 bases, and 12 bases lay between the germline ends. While CD8+ and CD4+ T cells were isolated negatively, TEMRA cells were enriched by FACS. When the RNA was reverse transcribed, random hexamers were used with an input of roughly 0.45 to 1 ug. TCRdb called the immunoSEQ multiplex PCR reads again in MiXCR, with one record for every CDR3 protein. The data hold 400,000 or so distinct CDR3 sequences, with roughly 85% observed a single time. Study-wide findings and caveats: The study recognized that its TCR sequencing and HLA analysis covered a relatively small number of individuals.

This sequence was found in a human donor with multiple sclerosis. The V and J genes are TRBV5-6 and TRBJ2-5; no clear D. Material: CD8+ T cells from PBMCs. CDR3 DNA sequence: TGTGCCAGCAGCTTGAGGCCGGAAATGGAGACCCAGTACTTC. Translated, it gives CASSLRPEMETQYF.